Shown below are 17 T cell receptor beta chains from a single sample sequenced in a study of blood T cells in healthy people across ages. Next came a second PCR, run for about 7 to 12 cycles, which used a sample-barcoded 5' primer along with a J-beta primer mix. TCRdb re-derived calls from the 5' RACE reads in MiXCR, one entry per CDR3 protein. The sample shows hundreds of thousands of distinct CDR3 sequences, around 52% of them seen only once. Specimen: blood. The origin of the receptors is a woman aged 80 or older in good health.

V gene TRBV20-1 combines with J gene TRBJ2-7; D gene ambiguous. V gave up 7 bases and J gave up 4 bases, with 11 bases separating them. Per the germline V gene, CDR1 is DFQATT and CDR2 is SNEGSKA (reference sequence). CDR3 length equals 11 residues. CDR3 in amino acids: CSVDSSYEQYF. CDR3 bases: TGCAGTGTTGACTCTTCGTACGAGCAGTACTTC.

CDR3 in DNA: TGTGCCAGCGGTGGACAGGGCATTGTCTACACCTTC. Protein sequence: CASGGQGIVYTF. This chain joins TRBV25-1 and TRBJ1-2, with TRBD1 matching 8 bases. The germline CDR1 and CDR2 sequences are MGHDK and SYGVNS. Trimming at V came to 8 bases and at J to 10 bases, leaving 9 bases not matched to a gene. The CDR3 is 12 residues long.

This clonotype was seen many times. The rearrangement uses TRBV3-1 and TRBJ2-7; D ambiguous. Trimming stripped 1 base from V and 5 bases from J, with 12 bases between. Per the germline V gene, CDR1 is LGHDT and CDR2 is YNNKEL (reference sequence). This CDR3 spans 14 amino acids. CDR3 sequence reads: CASSQGLVSHEQYF. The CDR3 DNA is TGTGCCAGCAGCCAAGGTTTGGTAAGTCACGAGCAGTACTTC.

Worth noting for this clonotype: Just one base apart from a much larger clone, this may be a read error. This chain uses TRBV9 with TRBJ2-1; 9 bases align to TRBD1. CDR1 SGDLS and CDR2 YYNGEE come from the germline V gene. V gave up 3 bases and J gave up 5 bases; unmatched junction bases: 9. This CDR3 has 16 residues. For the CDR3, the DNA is TGTGCCAGCAGCGGCAACCGGGACAGGGATCACAATGAGCAGTTCTTC. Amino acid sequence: CASSGNRDRDHNEQFF.

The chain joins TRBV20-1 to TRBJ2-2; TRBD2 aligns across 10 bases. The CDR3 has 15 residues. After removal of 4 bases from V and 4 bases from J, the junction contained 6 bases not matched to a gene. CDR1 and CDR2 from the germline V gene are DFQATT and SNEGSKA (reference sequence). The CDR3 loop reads CSATRSGRATGELFF. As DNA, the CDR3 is TGCAGTGCTACACGAAGCGGGAGGGCCACCGGGGAGCTGTTTTTT.

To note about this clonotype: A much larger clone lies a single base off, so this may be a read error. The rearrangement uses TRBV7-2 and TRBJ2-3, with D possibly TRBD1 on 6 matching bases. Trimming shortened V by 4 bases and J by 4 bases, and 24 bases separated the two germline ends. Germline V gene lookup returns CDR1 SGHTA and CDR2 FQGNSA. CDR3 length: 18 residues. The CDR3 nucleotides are TGTGCCAGCAGCTACCTACCAGGGGCTAGTGGGGTGGCAGATACGCAGTATTTT. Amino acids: CASSYLPGASGVADTQYF. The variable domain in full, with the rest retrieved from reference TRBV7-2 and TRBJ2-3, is GAGVSQSPSNKVTEKGKDVELRCDPISGHTALYWYRQSLGQGLEFLIYFQGNSAPDKSGLPSDRFSAERTGGSVSTLTIQRTQQEDSAVYLCASSYLPGASGVADTQYFGPGTRLTVL.

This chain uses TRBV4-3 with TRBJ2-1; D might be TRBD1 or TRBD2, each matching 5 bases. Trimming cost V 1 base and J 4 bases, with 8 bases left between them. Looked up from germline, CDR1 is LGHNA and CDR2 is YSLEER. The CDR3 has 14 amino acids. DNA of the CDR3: TGCGCCAGCAGCCAAGTAGAGGGGTACAATGAGCAGTTCTTC. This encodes CASSQVEGYNEQFF.

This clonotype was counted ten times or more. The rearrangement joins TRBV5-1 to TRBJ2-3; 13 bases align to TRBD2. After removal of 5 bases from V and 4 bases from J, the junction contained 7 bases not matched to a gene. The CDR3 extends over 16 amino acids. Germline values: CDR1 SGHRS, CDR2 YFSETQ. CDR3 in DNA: TGCGCCAGCAGTTCCTCACTAGCGGGGGGGTCAGATACGCAGTATTTT. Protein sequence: CASSSSLAGGSDTQYF.

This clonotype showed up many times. This CDR3 reads CASSLVTSNTEAFF. Written as DNA, the CDR3 is TGTGCCAGCAGTTTGGTAACCAGCAACACTGAAGCTTTCTTT. The chain combines TRBV7-9 with TRBJ1-1, with no clear D. Germline V gene data show CDR1 as SEHNR and CDR2 as FQNEAQ (reference sequence). V lost 6 bases to trimming and J lost 2 bases, with 13 bases between them. The CDR3 is 14 amino acids. Looking up the rest from reference TRBV7-9 and TRBJ1-1 gives the full variable domain: DTGVSQNPRHKITKRGQNVTFRCDPISEHNRLYWYRQTLGQGPEFLTYFQNEAQLEKSRLLSDRFSAERPKGSFSTLEIQRTEQGDSAMYLCASSLVTSNTEAFFGQGTRLTVV.

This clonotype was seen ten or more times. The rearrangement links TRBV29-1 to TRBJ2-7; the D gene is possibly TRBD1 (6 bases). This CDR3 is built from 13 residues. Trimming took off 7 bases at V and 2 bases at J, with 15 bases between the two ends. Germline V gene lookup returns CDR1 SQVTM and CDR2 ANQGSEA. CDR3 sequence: CSGFNRDPYEQYF. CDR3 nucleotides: TGCAGCGGTTTTAACAGGGACCCCTACGAGCAGTACTTC.

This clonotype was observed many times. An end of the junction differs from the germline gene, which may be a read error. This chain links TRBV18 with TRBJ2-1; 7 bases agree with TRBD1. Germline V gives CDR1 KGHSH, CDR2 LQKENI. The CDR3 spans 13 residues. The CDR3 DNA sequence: TGCGCCAGCAGCCCGGGACAGTACAATGAGCAGTTCTTC. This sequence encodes CASSPGQYNEQFF. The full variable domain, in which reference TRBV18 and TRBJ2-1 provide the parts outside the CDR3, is NAGVMQNPRHLVRRRGQEARLRCSPMKGHSHVYWYRQLPEEGLKFMVYLQKENIIDESGMPKERFSAEFPKEGPSILRIQQVVRGDSAAYFCASSPGQYNEQFFGPGTRLTVL.

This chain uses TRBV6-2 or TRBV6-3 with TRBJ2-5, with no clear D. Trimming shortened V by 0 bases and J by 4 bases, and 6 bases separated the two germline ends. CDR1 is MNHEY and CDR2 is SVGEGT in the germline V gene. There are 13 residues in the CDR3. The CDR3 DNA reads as TGTGCCAGCAGTTACTCGACGGGAGAGACCCAGTACTTC. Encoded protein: CASSYSTGETQYF.

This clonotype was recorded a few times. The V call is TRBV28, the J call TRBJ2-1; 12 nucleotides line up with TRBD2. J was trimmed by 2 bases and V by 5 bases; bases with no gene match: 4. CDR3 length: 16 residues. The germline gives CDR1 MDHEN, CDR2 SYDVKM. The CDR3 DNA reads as TGTGCCAGCAGTCTTCGGACTAGCGGGGCCTACAATGAGCAGTTCTTC. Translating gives CASSLRTSGAYNEQFF.

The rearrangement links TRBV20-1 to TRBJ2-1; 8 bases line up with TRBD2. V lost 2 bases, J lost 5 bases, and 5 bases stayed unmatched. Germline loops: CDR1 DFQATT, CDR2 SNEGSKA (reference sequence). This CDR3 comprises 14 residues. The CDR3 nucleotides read TGCAGTGCTAGATTTCAAGCGGGGGACAATGAGCAGTTCTTC. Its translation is CSARFQAGDNEQFF.

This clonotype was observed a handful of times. The chain's CDR3 is CASSYPTVLHEQYF. CDR3 sequence (DNA): TGTGCCAGCAGTTACCCGACAGTTCTCCACGAGCAGTACTTC. V and J are TRBV6-6 and TRBJ2-7, with D perhaps matching TRBD1 (5 bases). V was clipped by 2 bases and J by 5 bases, with 13 bases between them. Germline CDR1 reads MNHNY; CDR2 reads SVGAGI (reference sequence). This CDR3 is built from 14 residues.

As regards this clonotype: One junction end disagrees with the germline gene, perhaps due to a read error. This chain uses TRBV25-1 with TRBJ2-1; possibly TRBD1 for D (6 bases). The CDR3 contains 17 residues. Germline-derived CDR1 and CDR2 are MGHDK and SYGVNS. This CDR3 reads CASSEGVGLASYNEQFF. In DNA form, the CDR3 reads TGCGCCAGCAGTGAGGGGGTTGGACTTGCCTCCTACAATGAGCAGTTCTTC.

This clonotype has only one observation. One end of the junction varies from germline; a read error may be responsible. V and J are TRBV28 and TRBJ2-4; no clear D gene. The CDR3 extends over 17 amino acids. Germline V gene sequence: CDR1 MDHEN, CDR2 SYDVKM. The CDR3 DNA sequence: TGTGCCAGCAGTAGCTTTGGGCTGCGAGCTTCTAAAAACAGTCAGTACTTC. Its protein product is CASSSFGLRASKNSQYF. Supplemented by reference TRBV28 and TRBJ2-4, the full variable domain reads DVKVTQSSRYLVKRTGEKVFLECVQDMDHENMFWYRQDPGLGLRLIYFSYDVKMKEKGDIPEGYSVSREKKERFSLILESASTNQTSMYLCASSSFGLRASKNSQYFGAGTRLSVL.